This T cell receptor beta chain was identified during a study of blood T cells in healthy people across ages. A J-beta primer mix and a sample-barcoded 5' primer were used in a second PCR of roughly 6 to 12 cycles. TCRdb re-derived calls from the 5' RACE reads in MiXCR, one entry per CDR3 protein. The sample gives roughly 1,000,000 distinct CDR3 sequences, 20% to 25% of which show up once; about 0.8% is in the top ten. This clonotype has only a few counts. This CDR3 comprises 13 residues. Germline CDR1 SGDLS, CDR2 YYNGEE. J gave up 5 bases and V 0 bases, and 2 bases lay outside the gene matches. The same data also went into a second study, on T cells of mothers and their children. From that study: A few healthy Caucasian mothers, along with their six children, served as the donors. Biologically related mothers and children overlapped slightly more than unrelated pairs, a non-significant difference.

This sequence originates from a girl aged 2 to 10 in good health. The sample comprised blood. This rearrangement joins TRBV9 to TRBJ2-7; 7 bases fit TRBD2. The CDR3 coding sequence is TGTGCCAGCAGCGTAGGGGGAGGGAACGAGCAGTACTTC. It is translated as CASSVGGGNEQYF. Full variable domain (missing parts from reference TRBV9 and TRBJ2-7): DSGVTQTPKHLITATGQRVTLRCSPRSGDLSVYWYQQSLDQGLQFLIQYYNGEERAKGNILERFSAQQFPDLHSELNLSSLELGDSALYFCASSVGGGNEQYFGPGTRLTVT.